This TCR beta chain stems from a study of cytomegalovirus exposure and HLA in healthy donors. Study results and limitations: Using the classifier, cytomegalovirus status was reportedly diagnosed with high specificity and sensitivity.

V dropped 7 bases and J dropped 5 bases, with 18 bases sitting between them. The CDR3 extends over 15 amino acids. CDR1 is SGHRS and CDR2 is YFSETQ in the germline V gene. Comments on this clone: Antigen: not known.

Using immunoSEQ multiplex PCR, the repertoire was profiled, and TCRdb retains in-frame clones only, with some absent. The table records about 160,000 clones, about 90% of them present only once. Sequencing input: PBMCs. This chain links TRBV5-1 with TRBJ2-2; possibly TRBD2 for D (6 bases). The clonotype was recovered from a woman aged 18-30 years in good health and CMV-seropositive. CDR3 loop: CASCTRGAGTGELFF. The CDR3 coding sequence is TGCGCCAGCTGTACTCGGGGCGCGGGAACCGGGGAGCTGTTTTTT.